This T cell receptor beta chain came from a study of control samples from healthy donors and cancer patients. The V end was cut by 5 bases, the J end by 6 bases, with 11 bases between. CDR1 is MDHEN, CDR2 SYDVKM, per germline. The CDR3 loop spans 13 amino acids. This table comes from immunoSEQ multiplex PCR, and its TCRdb copy is limited to in-frame clones, with some not included. Counted here are tens of thousands of clones, around nine tenths occurring once; the ten biggest clones make up more than 1.5%. The TCR was taken from a woman between 35 and 50 years old with lung cancer. Sequences were obtained from PBMCs. This chain joins TRBV28 and TRBJ2-1; no definite D call. The DNA of the CDR3 is TGTGCCAGCAGTCCTACGAGGCCCAATGAGCAGTTCTTC. This translates into CASSPTRPNEQFF.